This T cell receptor (beta chain) was recorded in a study of blood T cell repertoires in COVID-19. In the study overall: Sites in the United States, Italy and Spain provided acute and convalescent COVID-19 samples. PBMCs, B-cell-depleted T cells, or T cells were the source of the cDNA or gDNA that made up the material.

This CDR3 has 11 amino acids. Trimming shortened V by 7 bases and J by 3 bases, and 3 bases separated the two germline ends. Germline V gene data show CDR1 as MDHEN and CDR2 as SYDVKM. Assay: immunoSEQ multiplex PCR; the TCRdb copy retains only in-frame clones and omits some. The data show approximately 330,000 clones, roughly 87% seen once. A single count supports this clone. The V and J genes are TRBV28 and TRBJ2-2; D is uncertain. This receptor was identified in a man aged 25-40 years with COVID-19, enrolled during active disease. The sequencing input was peripheral blood. This chain's CDR3 is CASTYTGELFF. The CDR3 coding sequence is TGTGCCAGCACTTACACCGGGGAGCTGTTTTTT. Full variable domain (remainder filled in from reference TRBV28 and TRBJ2-2): DVKVTQSSRYLVKRTGEKVFLECVQDMDHENMFWYRQDPGLGLRLIYFSYDVKMKEKGDIPEGYSVSREKKERFSLILESASTNQTSMYLCASTYTGELFFGEGSRLTVL.